A selection of T cell receptor beta chains follows, all from one sample in a study of blood T cell repertoires in COVID-19. Using immunoSEQ multiplex PCR, the repertoire was profiled, and TCRdb retains in-frame clones only, with some absent. The repertoire consists of approximately 200,000 clones, with approximately 83% occurring once and the leading ten covering more than 2%. Input material: peripheral blood. Receptor source: a woman aged 60-75 years with acute or convalescent COVID-19. The conserved cysteine and the conserved F or W are not part of the CDR3 here. Fields, in order: CDR3 length, V gene, J gene, CDR3 protein.

CDR3 length: 14; V gene: TRBV5-1; J gene: TRBJ1-4; CDR3 protein: ASSVGGGYQDEKLF
CDR3 length: 8; V gene: TRBV20-1; J gene: TRBJ1-2; CDR3 protein: SASSYGYT
CDR3 length: 13; V gene: TRBV7-9; J gene: TRBJ1-4; CDR3 protein: ASSLTRSTNEKLF
CDR3 length: 13; V gene: TRBV5-8; J gene: TRBJ2-7; CDR3 protein: ASSATGTPPYEQY
CDR3 length: 13; V gene: TRBV5-1; J gene: TRBJ2-5; CDR3 protein: ASSLRSGVGETQY
CDR3 length: 12; V gene: TRBV2; J gene: TRBJ1-6; CDR3 protein: ASSPVGDNSPLH
CDR3 length: 11; V gene: TRBV7-8; J gene: TRBJ2-1; CDR3 protein: ASSLGGPNEQF
CDR3 length: 14; V gene: TRBV5-4; J gene: TRBJ2-5; CDR3 protein: ASSTATSGGVETQY
CDR3 length: 14; V gene: TRBV6-2/TRBV6-3; J gene: TRBJ1-2; CDR3 protein: ASSHGVGSPVYGYT
CDR3 length: 12; V gene: TRBV19; J gene: TRBJ2-5; CDR3 protein: ASSATGGGETQY
CDR3 length: 12; V gene: TRBV28; J gene: TRBJ1-2; CDR3 protein: ASSGARIDYGYT
CDR3 length: 13; V gene: TRBV5-6; J gene: TRBJ2-3; CDR3 protein: ASSLAGGSTDTQY
CDR3 length: 11; V gene: TRBV12-3/TRBV12-4; J gene: TRBJ1-1; CDR3 protein: ASSKRGYTEAF
CDR3 length: 12; V gene: TRBV9; J gene: TRBJ2-3; CDR3 protein: ASRRGGAGDTQY
CDR3 length: 11; V gene: TRBV2; J gene: TRBJ2-3; CDR3 protein: ASRELAGGVQY
CDR3 length: 14; V gene: TRBV12-5; J gene: TRBJ1-6; CDR3 protein: ASGLSRQGWNSPLH
CDR3 length: 13; V gene: TRBV19; J gene: TRBJ1-3; CDR3 protein: ASSIHPGPGNTIY
CDR3 length: 12; V gene: TRBV9; J gene: TRBJ1-1; CDR3 protein: ASSVEPVNTEAF
CDR3 length: 13; V gene: TRBV6-1; J gene: TRBJ2-1; CDR3 protein: ASSEQAGSYNEQF
CDR3 length: 12; V gene: TRBV7-2; J gene: TRBJ2-1; CDR3 protein: ASSLALQGTEQF
CDR3 length: 12; V gene: TRBV7-2; J gene: TRBJ1-6; CDR3 protein: ASSSYTRHPLLH
CDR3 length: 12; V gene: TRBV2; J gene: TRBJ2-1; CDR3 protein: ASSTRGGGNEQF
CDR3 length: 13; V gene: TRBV6-6; J gene: TRBJ1-6; CDR3 protein: ASRYWDNLNSPLH
CDR3 length: 10; V gene: TRBV30; J gene: TRBJ1-2; CDR3 protein: AWSRGSYGYT
CDR3 length: 11; V gene: TRBV12-3/TRBV12-4; J gene: TRBJ2-4; CDR3 protein: ASSLGASDIQY
CDR3 length: 14; V gene: TRBV18; J gene: TRBJ1-2; CDR3 protein: ASSPRQGRKFNGYT
CDR3 length: 9; V gene: TRBV29-1; J gene: TRBJ1-1; CDR3 protein: SGRGSTEAF
CDR3 length: 11; V gene: TRBV4-1; J gene: TRBJ1-5; CDR3 protein: ASSLAAYQPQH
CDR3 length: 15; V gene: TRBV28; J gene: TRBJ1-1; CDR3 protein: ASSPSGIQGGDTEAF
CDR3 length: 13; V gene: TRBV2; J gene: TRBJ1-2; CDR3 protein: ASRSDRGRWYGYT
CDR3 length: 13; V gene: TRBV5-1; J gene: TRBJ1-1; CDR3 protein: ASSLANPRGTEAF
CDR3 length: 11; V gene: TRBV3-1/TRBV3-2; J gene: TRBJ1-6; CDR3 protein: ASSQVQNSPLH
CDR3 length: 13; V gene: TRBV12-5; J gene: TRBJ1-1; CDR3 protein: ASGRGQPLNTEAF
CDR3 length: 11; V gene: TRBV12-3/TRBV12-4; J gene: TRBJ1-2; CDR3 protein: ASSLGQGLGYT
CDR3 length: 13; V gene: TRBV5-1; J gene: TRBJ1-2; CDR3 protein: ASSLVGGWDYGYT
CDR3 length: 13; V gene: TRBV7-6; J gene: TRBJ1-1; CDR3 protein: ASSTVTLGRTEAF
CDR3 length: 9; V gene: TRBV2; J gene: TRBJ1-1; CDR3 protein: ASRKGYEAF
CDR3 length: 13; V gene: TRBV4-2; J gene: TRBJ1-1; CDR3 protein: ASSQDGRENTEAF
CDR3 length: 10; V gene: TRBV5-1; J gene: TRBJ1-6; CDR3 protein: ASSEVGGALH
CDR3 length: 14; V gene: TRBV6-1; J gene: TRBJ1-2; CDR3 protein: ASSETRQPFNYGYT